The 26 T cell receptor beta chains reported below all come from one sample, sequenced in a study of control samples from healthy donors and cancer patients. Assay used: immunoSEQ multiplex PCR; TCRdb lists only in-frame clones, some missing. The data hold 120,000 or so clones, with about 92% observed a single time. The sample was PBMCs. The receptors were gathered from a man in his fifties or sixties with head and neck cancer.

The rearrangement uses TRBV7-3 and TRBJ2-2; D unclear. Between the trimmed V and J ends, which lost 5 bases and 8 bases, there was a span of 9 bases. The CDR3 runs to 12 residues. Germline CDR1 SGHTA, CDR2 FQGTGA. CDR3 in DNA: TGTGCCAGCAGCACTGACCGGGGGGAGCTGTTTTTT. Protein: CASSTDRGELFF.

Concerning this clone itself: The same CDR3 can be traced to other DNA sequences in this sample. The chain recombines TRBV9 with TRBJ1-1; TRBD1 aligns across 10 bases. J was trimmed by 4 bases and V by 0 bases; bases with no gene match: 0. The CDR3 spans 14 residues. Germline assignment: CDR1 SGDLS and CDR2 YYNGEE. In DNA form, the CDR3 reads TGTGCCAGCAGCGTAGGGACAGGGGGCACTGAAGCTTTCTTT. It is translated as CASSVGTGGTEAFF.

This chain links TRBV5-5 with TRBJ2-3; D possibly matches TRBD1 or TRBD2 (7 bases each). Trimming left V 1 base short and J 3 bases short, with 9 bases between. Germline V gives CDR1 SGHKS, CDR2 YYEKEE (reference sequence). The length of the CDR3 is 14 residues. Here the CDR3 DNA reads TGTGCCAGCAGCTTGCAGGGGGGGACAGATACGCAGTATTTT. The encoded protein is CASSLQGGTDTQYF.

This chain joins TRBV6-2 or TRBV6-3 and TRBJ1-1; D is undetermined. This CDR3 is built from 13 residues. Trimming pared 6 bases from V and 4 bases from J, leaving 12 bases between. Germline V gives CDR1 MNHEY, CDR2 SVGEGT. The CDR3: CASSGSLLTEAFF. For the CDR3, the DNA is TGTGCCAGCAGCGGGAGCCTTCTCACTGAAGCTTTCTTT.

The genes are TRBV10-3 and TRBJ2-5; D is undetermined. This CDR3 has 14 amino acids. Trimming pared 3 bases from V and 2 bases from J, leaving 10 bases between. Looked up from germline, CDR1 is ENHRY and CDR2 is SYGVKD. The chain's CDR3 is CAISDRFLQETQYF. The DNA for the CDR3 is TGTGCCATCAGTGACCGGTTCCTACAAGAGACCCAGTACTTC.

The CDR3 spells CAITGSSYNSPLHF. The CDR3, as DNA: TGTGCCATAACAGGGAGCTCCTATAATTCACCCCTCCACTTT. The chain links TRBV6-5 to TRBJ1-6; the D gene is possibly TRBD1 (6 bases). Trimming removed 10 bases at V and 0 bases at J, with 10 bases between. Germline values: CDR1 MNHEY, CDR2 SVGAGI. This CDR3 is 14 amino acids long.

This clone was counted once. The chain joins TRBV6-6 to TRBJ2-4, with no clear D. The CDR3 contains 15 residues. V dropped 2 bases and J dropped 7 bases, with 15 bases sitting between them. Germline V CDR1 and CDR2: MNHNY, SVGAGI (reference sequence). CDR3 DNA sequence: TGTGCCAGCAGTTACCCGCCCCCCTCCAGGAACATTCAGTACTTC. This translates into CASSYPPPSRNIQYF.

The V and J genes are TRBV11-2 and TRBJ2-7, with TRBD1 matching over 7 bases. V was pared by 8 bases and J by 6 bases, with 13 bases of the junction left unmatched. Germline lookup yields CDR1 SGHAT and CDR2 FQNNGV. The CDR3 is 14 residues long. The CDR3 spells CASGITDPGGEQYF. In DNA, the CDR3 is TGTGCCAGCGGGATAACCGACCCAGGGGGCGAGCAGTACTTC.

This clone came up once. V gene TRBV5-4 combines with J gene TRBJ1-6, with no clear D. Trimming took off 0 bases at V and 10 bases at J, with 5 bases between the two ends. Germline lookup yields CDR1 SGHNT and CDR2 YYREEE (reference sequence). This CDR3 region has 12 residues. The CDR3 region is CASSLAESPLHF. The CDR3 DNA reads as TGTGCCAGCAGCTTGGCCGAGTCACCCCTCCACTTT.

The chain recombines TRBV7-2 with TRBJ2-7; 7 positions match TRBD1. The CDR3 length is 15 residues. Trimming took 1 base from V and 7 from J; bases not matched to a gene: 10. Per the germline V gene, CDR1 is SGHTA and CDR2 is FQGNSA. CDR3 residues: CASSLGPRDSEEQYF. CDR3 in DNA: TGTGCCAGCAGCTTAGGCCCCCGGGACAGTGAAGAGCAGTACTTC.

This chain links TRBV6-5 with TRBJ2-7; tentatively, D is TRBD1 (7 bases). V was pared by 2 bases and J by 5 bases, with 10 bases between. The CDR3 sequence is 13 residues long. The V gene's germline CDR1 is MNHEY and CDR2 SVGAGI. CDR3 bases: TGTGCCAGCAGTTACGACAGGGAGGACGAGCAGTACTTC. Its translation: CASSYDREDEQYF.

CDR3 residues: CASSTRRGGPDTQYF. The DNA for the CDR3 is TGCGCCAGCAGCACCCGTCGCGGGGGCCCAGATACGCAGTATTTT. The genes are TRBV5-1 and TRBJ2-3; perhaps TRBD2 as D (7 bases). Trimming removed 4 bases at V and 4 bases at J, with 16 bases between. The CDR3 contains 15 residues. Germline values: CDR1 SGHRS, CDR2 YFSETQ.

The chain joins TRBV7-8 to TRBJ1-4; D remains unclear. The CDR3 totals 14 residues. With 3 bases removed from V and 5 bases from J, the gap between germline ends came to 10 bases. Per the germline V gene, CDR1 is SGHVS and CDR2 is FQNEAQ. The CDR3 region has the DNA TGTGCCAGCAGCTTTGGAGGTCCAAATGAAAAACTGTTTTTT. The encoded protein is CASSFGGPNEKLFF.

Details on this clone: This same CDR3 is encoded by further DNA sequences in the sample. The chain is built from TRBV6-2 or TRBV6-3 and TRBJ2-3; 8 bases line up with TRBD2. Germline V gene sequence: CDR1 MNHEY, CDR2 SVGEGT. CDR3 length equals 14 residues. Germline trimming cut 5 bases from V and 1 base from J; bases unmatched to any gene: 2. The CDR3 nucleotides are TGTGCCAGCAGTGGCGGGGGGCGCACAGATACGCAGTATTTT. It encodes CASSGGGRTDTQYF.

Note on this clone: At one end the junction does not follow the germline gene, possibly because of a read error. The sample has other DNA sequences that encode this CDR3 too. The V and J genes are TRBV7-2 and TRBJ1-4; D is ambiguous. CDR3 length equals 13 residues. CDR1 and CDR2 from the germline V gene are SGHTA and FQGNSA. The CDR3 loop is CASSLLGSQKLFF. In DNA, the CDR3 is TGTGCCAGCAGCTTGCTCGGGTCACAAAAATTGTTTTTT.

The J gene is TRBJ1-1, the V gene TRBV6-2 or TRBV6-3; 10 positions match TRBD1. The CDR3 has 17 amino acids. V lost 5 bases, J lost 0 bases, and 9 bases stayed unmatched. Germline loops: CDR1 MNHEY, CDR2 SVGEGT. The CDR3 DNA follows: TGTGCCAGCAGTCGTCGGGACAGGGGTTCAGTGAACACTGAAGCTTTCTTT. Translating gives CASSRRDRGSVNTEAFF.

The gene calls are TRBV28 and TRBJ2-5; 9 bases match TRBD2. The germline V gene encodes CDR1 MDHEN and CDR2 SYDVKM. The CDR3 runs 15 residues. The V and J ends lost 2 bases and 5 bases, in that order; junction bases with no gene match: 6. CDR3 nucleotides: TGTGCCAGCAGTTTACCAGGACTAGCGCGGGAGACCCAGTACTTC. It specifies CASSLPGLARETQYF.

DNA of the CDR3: TGTGCCAGCATCACAGGGTCGGGCACTGAAGCTTTCTTT. It encodes CASITGSGTEAFF. This chain uses TRBV6-5 with TRBJ1-1, with a weak D call TRBD1 (6 bases). From germline, CDR1 is MNHEY and CDR2 SVGAGI. Trimming removed 7 bases at V and 4 bases at J, with 13 bases between. The CDR3 is 13 amino acids.

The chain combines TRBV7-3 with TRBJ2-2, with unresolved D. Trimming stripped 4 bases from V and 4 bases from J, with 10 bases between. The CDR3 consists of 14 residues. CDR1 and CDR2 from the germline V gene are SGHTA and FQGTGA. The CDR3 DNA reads TGTGCCAGCAGCTCTAAAGGCTTCACCGGGGAGCTGTTTTTT. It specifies CASSSKGFTGELFF.

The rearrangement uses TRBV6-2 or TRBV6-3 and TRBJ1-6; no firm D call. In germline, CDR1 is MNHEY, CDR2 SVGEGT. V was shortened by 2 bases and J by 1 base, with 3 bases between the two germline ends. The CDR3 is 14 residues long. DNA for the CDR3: TGTGCCAGCAGTTACGTTTCCTATAATTCACCCCTCCACTTT. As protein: CASSYVSYNSPLHF.

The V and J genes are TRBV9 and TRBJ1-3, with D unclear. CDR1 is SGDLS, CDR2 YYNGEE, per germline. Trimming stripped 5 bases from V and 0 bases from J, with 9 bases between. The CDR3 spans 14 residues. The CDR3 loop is CASRLYTSGNTIYF. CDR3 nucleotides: TGTGCCAGCAGACTGTACACCTCTGGAAACACCATATATTTT. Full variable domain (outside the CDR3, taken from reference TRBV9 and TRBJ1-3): DSGVTQTPKHLITATGQRVTLRCSPRSGDLSVYWYQQSLDQGLQFLIQYYNGEERAKGNILERFSAQQFPDLHSELNLSSLELGDSALYFCASRLYTSGNTIYFGEGSWLTVV.

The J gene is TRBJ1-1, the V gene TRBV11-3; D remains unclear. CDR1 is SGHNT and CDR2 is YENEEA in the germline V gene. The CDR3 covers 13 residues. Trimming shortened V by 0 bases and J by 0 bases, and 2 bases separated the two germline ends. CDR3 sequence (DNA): TGTGCCAGCAGCTTAGAGGTGAACACTGAAGCTTTCTTT. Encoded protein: CASSLEVNTEAFF.

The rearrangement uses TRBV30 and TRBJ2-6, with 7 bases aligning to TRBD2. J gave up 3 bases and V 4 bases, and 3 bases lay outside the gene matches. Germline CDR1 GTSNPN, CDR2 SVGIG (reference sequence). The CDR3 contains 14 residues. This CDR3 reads CAWTGGGGANVLTF. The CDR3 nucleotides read TGTGCCTGGACGGGGGGAGGTGGGGCCAACGTCCTGACTTTC.

Here the CDR3 reads CASSLGGTSNEKLFF. CDR3 nucleotide sequence: TGCGCCAGCAGCTTGGGAGGGACATCTAATGAAAAACTGTTTTTT. V and J are TRBV5-1 and TRBJ1-4; the D gene is possibly TRBD1 (6 bases). CDR3 length: 15 residues. CDR1 and CDR2 (germline): SGHRS, YFSETQ. Trimming took off 0 bases at V and 3 bases at J, with 9 bases between the two ends.

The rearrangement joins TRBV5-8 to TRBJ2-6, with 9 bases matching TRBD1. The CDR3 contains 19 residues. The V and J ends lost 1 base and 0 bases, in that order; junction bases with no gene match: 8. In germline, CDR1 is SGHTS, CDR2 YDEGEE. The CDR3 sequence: CASSLPGTGLFSGANVLTF. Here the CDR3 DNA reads TGTGCCAGCAGCTTGCCCGGGACAGGGCTATTCTCTGGGGCCAACGTCCTGACTTTC.

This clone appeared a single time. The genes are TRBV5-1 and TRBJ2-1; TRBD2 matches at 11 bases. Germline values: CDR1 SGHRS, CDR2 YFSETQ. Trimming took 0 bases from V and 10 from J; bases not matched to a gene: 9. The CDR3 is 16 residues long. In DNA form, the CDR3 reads TGCGCCAGCAGCTTGGTGTCGACTAGCGGGGAGGGGGAGCAGTTCTTC. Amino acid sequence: CASSLVSTSGEGEQFF.